The T cell receptor beta chain described here comes from a study of T cells after yellow fever vaccination. Study-level findings and limits: Contamination by abundant bulk-population clonotypes could be present in FACS-sorted repertoires. Booster sampling recovered most clones from primary vaccination (under 98% CD4, approximately 90% CD8). It was a weaker secondary response, yet one that peaked faster, at day 5 versus 15.

This clonotype has at least ten counts. Its antigen is unidentified. Germline V gene data show CDR1 as SEHNR and CDR2 as FQNEAQ (reference sequence). The CDR3 has 15 residues. V lost 4 bases and J lost 3; bases outside the gene matches: 3. They built TCR cDNA with 5'RACE template switching, a step that put in a universal primer site and UMIs. TCRdb reprocessed the 5' RACE reads with MiXCR, giving one entry per CDR3 protein. The table has a few hundred thousand distinct CDR3 sequences, roughly 6.8% seen once. The material was PBMCs, obtained about 49 days after the first yellow fever vaccination. The sequence was obtained from a man aged 18 to 29 who received the YFV17D yellow fever vaccine. V usage is TRBV7-9 and J usage is TRBJ2-5, with 12 bases that match TRBD1. As DNA, the CDR3 is TGTGCCAGCAGCTCAGGGACAGGGGGCAAAGAGACCCAGTACTTC. It encodes CASSSGTGGKETQYF. The full variable domain, with the rest looked up from reference TRBV7-9 and TRBJ2-5, is DTGVSQNPRHKITKRGQNVTFRCDPISEHNRLYWYRQTLGQGPEFLTYFQNEAQLEKSRLLSDRFSAERPKGSFSTLEIQRTEQGDSAMYLCASSSGTGGKETQYFGPGTRLLVL.